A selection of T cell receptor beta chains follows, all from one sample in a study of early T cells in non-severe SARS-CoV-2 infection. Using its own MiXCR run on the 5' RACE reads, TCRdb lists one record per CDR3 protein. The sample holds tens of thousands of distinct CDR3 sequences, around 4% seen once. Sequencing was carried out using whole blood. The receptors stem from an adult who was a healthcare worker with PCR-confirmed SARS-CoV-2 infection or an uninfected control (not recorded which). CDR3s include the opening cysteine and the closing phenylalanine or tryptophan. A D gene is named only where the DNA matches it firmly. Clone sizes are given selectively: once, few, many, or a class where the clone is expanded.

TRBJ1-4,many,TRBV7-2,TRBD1,CASSFLSGGRGEKLFF,TGTGCCAGCAGCTTTCTCTCAGGGGGGCGAGGTGAAAAACTGTTTTTT
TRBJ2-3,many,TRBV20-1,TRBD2,CSVRFAGGRTDTQYF,TGCAGTGTACGTTTTGCGGGAGGGAGAACAGATACGCAGTATTTT
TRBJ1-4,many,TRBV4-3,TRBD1,CASSQDFGTGLMKLFF,TGCGCCAGCAGCCAAGATTTCGGGACAGGGTTGATGAAACTGTTTTTT
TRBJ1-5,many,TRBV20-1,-,CSASLRAGHQPQHF,TGCAGTGCTAGTCTCAGGGCTGGCCATCAGCCCCAGCATTTT
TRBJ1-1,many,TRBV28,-,CASSLRNLGTEAFF,TGTGCCAGCAGTTTGCGCAACCTCGGCACTGAAGCTTTCTTT
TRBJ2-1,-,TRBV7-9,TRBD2,CASSFVAGGGNEQFF,TGTGCCAGCAGTTTCGTAGCGGGAGGGGGAAATGAGCAGTTCTTC
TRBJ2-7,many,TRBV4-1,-,CASSQGPWNEQYF,TGCGCCAGCAGCCAAGGTCCCTGGAACGAGCAGTACTTC
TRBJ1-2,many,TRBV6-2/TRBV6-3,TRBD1,CASSEQGNPGYGYTF,TGTGCCAGCAGTGAACAGGGGAATCCAGGCTATGGCTACACCTTC
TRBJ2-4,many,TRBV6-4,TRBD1,CASSETGGAKNIQYF,TGTGCCAGCAGTGAGACAGGGGGAGCCAAAAACATTCAGTACTTC
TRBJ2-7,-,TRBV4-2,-,CASSREAEQYF,TGTGCCAGCAGCCGGGAGGCAGAGCAGTACTTC
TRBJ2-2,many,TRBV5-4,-,CASSWLATGELFF,TGTGCCAGCAGCTGGCTAGCGACCGGGGAGCTGTTTTTT
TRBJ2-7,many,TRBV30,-,CAWSESTGSYEQYF,TGTGCCTGGAGTGAAAGTACAGGCTCCTACGAGCAGTACTTC
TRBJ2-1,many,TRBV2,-,CASRPPVLAVYNEQFF,TGTGCCAGCAGGCCCCCTGTACTAGCTGTCTACAATGAGCAGTTCTTC
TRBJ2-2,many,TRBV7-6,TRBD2,CASSLDAGTSGRWNTGELFF,TGTGCCAGCAGCTTAGACGCCGGGACTAGCGGGAGGTGGAACACCGGGGAGCTGTTTTTT
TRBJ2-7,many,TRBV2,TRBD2,CASTGTSRIYEQYF,TGTGCCAGCACCGGGACTAGCCGGATCTACGAGCAGTACTTC
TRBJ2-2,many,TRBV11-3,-,CASSRGGTGELFF,TGTGCCAGCAGCCGAGGGGGCACCGGGGAGCTGTTTTTT
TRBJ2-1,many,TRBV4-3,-,CASSVRTAQYSPSSYNEQFF,TGCGCCAGCAGCGTGCGAACGGCCCAATACAGTCCTAGCTCCTACAATGAGCAGTTCTTC
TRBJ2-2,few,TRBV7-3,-,CASSLSVGNTGELFF,TGTGCCAGCAGCCTGAGCGTCGGGAACACCGGGGAGCTGTTTTTT
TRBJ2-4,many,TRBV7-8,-,CASSSEGLLAKNIQYF,TGTGCCAGCAGCTCAGAGGGGCTGCTAGCCAAAAACATTCAGTACTTC
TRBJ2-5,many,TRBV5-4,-,CASSGDSASGWYQETQYF,TGTGCCAGCAGCGGAGACAGCGCGAGTGGATGGTACCAAGAGACCCAGTACTTC
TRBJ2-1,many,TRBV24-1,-,CATSDTKRSKAYNEQFF,TGTGCCACCAGTGATACCAAGCGGAGCAAAGCCTACAATGAGCAGTTCTTC
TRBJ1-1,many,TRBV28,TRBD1,CASPGQGALNTEAFF,TGTGCCAGCCCCGGCCAGGGGGCTCTGAACACTGAAGCTTTCTTT
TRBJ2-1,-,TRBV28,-,CASSLLREGSYNEQFF,TGTGCCAGCAGTTTATTAAGGGAAGGGTCCTACAATGAGCAGTTCTTC
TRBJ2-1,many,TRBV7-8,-,CASSAIQGGREQFF,TGTGCCAGCAGCGCGATACAGGGGGGGAGGGAGCAGTTCTTC
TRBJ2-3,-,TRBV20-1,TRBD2,CSAGLAGSSTDTQYF,TGCAGTGCAGGGTTAGCGGGCTCTAGCACAGATACGCAGTATTTT
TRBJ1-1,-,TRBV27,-,CASSLRSTGVGTEAFF,TGTGCCAGCAGTTTGAGGTCGACAGGCGTAGGTACTGAAGCTTTCTTT
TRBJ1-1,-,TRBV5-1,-,CASSLMSGTEAFF,TGCGCCAGCAGCTTGATGAGTGGGACTGAAGCTTTCTTT
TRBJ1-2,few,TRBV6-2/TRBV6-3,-,CASSLRNSGYGYTF,TGTGCCAGCAGTCTTCGGAATTCGGGCTATGGCTACACCTTC
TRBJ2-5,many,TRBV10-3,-,CAISVPGVLGETQYF,TGTGCCATCAGTGTCCCAGGGGTCTTAGGAGAGACCCAGTACTTC
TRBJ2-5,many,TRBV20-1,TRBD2,CSARERAGGETQYF,TGCAGTGCTAGAGAACGGGCGGGGGGAGAGACCCAGTACTTC
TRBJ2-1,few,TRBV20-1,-,CSAKGIAEPYNEQFF,TGCAGTGCTAAGGGAATAGCGGAACCCTACAATGAGCAGTTCTTC
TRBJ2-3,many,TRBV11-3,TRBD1,CASSSMDRADTQYF,TGTGCCAGCAGCTCCATGGACAGGGCAGATACGCAGTATTTT
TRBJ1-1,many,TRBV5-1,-,CASSFNGGTEAFF,TGCGCCAGCAGCTTCAACGGGGGAACTGAAGCTTTCTTT
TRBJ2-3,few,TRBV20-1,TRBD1,CSAPDRARVTDTQYF,TGCAGTGCTCCCGACAGGGCTAGGGTCACAGATACGCAGTATTTT
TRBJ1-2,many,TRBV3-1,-,CASSQDLGSGYGYTF,TGTGCCAGCAGCCAAGATTTGGGGTCCGGCTATGGCTACACCTTC
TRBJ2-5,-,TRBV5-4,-,CASSTWSREETQYF,TGTGCCAGCAGTACTTGGTCCAGGGAGGAGACCCAGTACTTC
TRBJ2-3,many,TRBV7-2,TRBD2,CASSLLADTDTQYF,TGTGCCAGCAGCTTACTAGCGGACACAGATACGCAGTATTTT
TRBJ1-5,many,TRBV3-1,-,CASSPQVSNQPQHF,TGTGCCAGCAGCCCCCAGGTTAGCAATCAGCCCCAGCATTTT
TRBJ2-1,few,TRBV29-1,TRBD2,CSVGGLAGGYEQFF,TGCAGCGTTGGGGGACTAGCGGGAGGATATGAGCAGTTCTTC
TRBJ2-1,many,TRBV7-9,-,CASSLGPGQEQFF,TGTGCCAGCAGCTTAGGGCCGGGACAAGAGCAGTTCTTC
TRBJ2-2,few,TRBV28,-,CASRGGANTGELFF,TGTGCCAGCAGGGGGGGTGCGAACACCGGGGAGCTGTTTTTT
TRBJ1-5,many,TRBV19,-,CASTPGTRGNQPQHF,TGTGCCAGTACCCCCGGGACGAGGGGAAATCAGCCCCAGCATTTT
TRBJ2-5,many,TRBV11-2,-,CASSYEKWTQPKETQYF,TGTGCCAGCAGCTACGAGAAATGGACACAGCCGAAAGAGACCCAGTACTTC
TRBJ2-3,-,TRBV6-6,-,CASRDLSFTDTQYF,TGTGCCAGCAGGGACCTATCCTTCACAGATACGCAGTATTTT
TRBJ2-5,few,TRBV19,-,CASSIGRDRQETQYF,TGTGCCAGTAGTATCGGGCGGGACAGACAAGAGACCCAGTACTTC
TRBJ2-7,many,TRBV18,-,CASSPPNGDYEQYF,TGTGCCAGCTCACCACCGAACGGGGATTACGAGCAGTACTTC
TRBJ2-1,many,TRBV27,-,CASRPEQGFKHNEQFF,TGTGCCAGCAGACCTGAGCAGGGGTTTAAGCACAATGAGCAGTTCTTC
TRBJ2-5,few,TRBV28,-,CASGLYIETQYF,TGTGCCAGCGGACTATACATCGAGACCCAGTACTTC
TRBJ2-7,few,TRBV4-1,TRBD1,CASSNRGDGGEQYF,TGCGCCAGCAGCAACAGGGGGGACGGAGGCGAGCAGTACTTC
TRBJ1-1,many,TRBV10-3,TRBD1,CAIRGQLNTEAFF,TGTGCCATCAGGGGACAGCTGAACACTGAAGCTTTCTTT
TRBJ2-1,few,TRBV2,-,CASSEGPPRINEQFF,TGTGCCAGCAGTGAAGGACCACCTCGGATCAATGAGCAGTTCTTC
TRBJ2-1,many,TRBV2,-,CAIGSYNEQFF,TGTGCCATAGGCTCCTACAATGAGCAGTTCTTC
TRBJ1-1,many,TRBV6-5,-,CASHPRTAPITEAFF,TGTGCCAGCCATCCCCGGACGGCTCCTATCACTGAAGCTTTCTTT
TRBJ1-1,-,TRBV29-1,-,CSVSEGTEAFF,TGCAGCGTATCCGAGGGCACTGAAGCTTTCTTT
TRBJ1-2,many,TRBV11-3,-,CASSLKRADGGANYGYTF,TGTGCCAGCAGCTTAAAACGGGCTGACGGAGGAGCTAACTATGGCTACACCTTC
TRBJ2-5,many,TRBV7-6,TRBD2,CASSPYFGLAGTRETQYF,TGTGCCAGCAGCCCGTACTTCGGACTAGCGGGAACGCGGGAGACCCAGTACTTC
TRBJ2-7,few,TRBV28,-,CASRDTAYEQYF,TGTGCCAGCAGGGACACCGCCTACGAGCAGTACTTC
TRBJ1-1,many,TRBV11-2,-,CASSLGPGQAAEVFF,TGTGCCAGCAGCTTAGGTCCGGGTCAGGCCGCTGAAGTTTTCTTT
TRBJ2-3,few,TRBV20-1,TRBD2,CSARPPTSGRRGLQYF,TGCAGTGCTCGTCCCCCGACTAGCGGGAGACGTGGTTTGCAGTATTTT